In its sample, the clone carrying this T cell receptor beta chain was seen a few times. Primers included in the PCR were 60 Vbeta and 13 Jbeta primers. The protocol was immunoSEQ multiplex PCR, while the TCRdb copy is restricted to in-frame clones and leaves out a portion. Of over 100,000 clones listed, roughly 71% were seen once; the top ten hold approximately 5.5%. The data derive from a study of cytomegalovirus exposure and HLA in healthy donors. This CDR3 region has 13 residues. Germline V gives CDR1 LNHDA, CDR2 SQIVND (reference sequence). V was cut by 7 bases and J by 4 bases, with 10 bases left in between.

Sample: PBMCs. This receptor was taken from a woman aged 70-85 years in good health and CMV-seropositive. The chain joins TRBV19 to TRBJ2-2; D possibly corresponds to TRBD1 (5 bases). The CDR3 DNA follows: TGTGCCAGTATACAGGCCCTCACCGGGGAGCTGTTTTTT. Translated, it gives CASIQALTGELFF.